Each of the 21 T cell receptor beta chains below was sequenced from the same sample in a study of blood T cells in healthy people across ages. Through a sample-barcoded 5' primer and a J-beta primer mix, a second PCR was run for roughly 6 to 11 cycles. TCRdb recomputed calls from the 5' RACE reads with MiXCR, one row per CDR3 protein. The repertoire has about a million distinct CDR3 sequences, roughly two fifths of them found once; the top ten carry 13%. Specimen: blood. These receptors were obtained from a man aged 18 to 30 in good health.

J is TRBJ1-5 and V is TRBV30; D is ambiguous. Trimming shortened V by 3 bases and J by 5 bases, and 11 bases separated the two germline ends. Germline V gives CDR1 GTSNPN, CDR2 SVGIG (reference sequence). The CDR3 contains 13 residues. CDR3 DNA: TGTGCCTGGAGGGGAGACCGAGATCAGCCCCAGCATTTT. Amino acids: CAWRGDRDQPQHF.

A few counts support this clonotype. The genes are TRBV6-5 and TRBJ2-3, with D unresolved. CDR1 is MNHEY and CDR2 is SVGAGI in the germline V gene. This CDR3 is built from 14 residues. V was trimmed by 3 bases and J by 2 bases, leaving 9 bases between them. CDR3 residues: CASSYRRSTDTQYF. The CDR3 coding sequence is TGTGCCAGCAGTTATCGTCGCTCCACAGATACGCAGTATTTT.

This clonotype was detected a few times. The chain uses TRBV6-2 or TRBV6-3 and TRBJ2-3; no clear D gene. Trimming shortened V by 4 bases and J by 0 bases, and 17 bases separated the two germline ends. CDR3 length: 17 amino acids. CDR1 MNHEY and CDR2 SVGEGT come from the germline V gene. The CDR3 here is CASSSPGRERSTDTQYF. The CDR3 region has the DNA TGTGCCAGCAGTTCCCCCGGACGAGAGAGGAGCACAGATACGCAGTATTTT.

This clonotype was detected many times. The genes are TRBV13 and TRBJ2-1; D uncertain. The end of the DNA aligns better with TRBJ2-7, so the J call may be wrong. The CDR3 has 16 amino acids. Per germline, CDR1 PRHDT and CDR2 FYEKMQ (reference sequence). The CDR3 DNA follows: TGTGCCAGCACCGCCTTTGTGGCAGGTCCCTACAATGAGCAGTACTTC. Translated: CASTAFVAGPYNEQYF.

The chain uses TRBV7-2 and TRBJ1-2, with D maybe TRBD1 (6 bases). V was clipped by 5 bases and J by 9 bases, with 22 bases between them. Looked up from germline, CDR1 is SGHTA and CDR2 is FQGNSA. CDR3 size: 15 residues. The CDR3 spells CASSVLPHRDVSYTF. The CDR3, as DNA: TGTGCCAGCAGCGTACTACCTCACAGGGATGTTAGCTACACCTTC.

This clonotype occurred many times. V and J are TRBV10-3 and TRBJ2-1; D gene uncertain. V was trimmed by 2 bases and J by 5 bases, leaving 7 bases between them. CDR3 length: 13 residues. The V gene's germline CDR1 is ENHRY and CDR2 SYGVKD. The CDR3 DNA reads TGTGCCATCAGTGAGGAGCGCGACAATGAGCAGTTCTTC. It codes for CAISEERDNEQFF.

This clonotype was recorded a few times. This chain links TRBV2 with TRBJ1-4; D might be TRBD1 (5 bases). Trimming cost V 6 bases and J 7 bases, with 15 bases left between them. The germline gives CDR1 SNHLY, CDR2 FYNNEI. The CDR3 contains 14 residues. CDR3 residues: CASRGDRAAEKLFF. CDR3 sequence (DNA): TGTGCCAGCAGGGGGGACCGAGCTGCTGAAAAACTGTTTTTT.

The chain has TRBV27 and TRBJ2-7, with TRBD2 identical over 10 bases. V was pared by 3 bases and J by 7 bases, with 6 bases of the junction left unmatched. The CDR3 contains 14 residues. Looked up from germline, CDR1 is MNHEY and CDR2 is SMNVEV (reference sequence). The DNA for the CDR3 is TGTGCCAGCAGTTTGTTAGCGGGGGGCAATGAGCAGTACTTC. Residues: CASSLLAGGNEQYF.

CDR3 sequence reads: CSAPHWGEETQYF. The CDR3 nucleotides are TGCAGTGCTCCCCACTGGGGTGAAGAGACCCAGTACTTC. The chain is built from TRBV20-1 and TRBJ2-5, with D unclear. CDR1 and CDR2 (germline): DFQATT, SNEGSKA (reference sequence). This CDR3 has 13 amino acids. Trimming left V 5 bases short and J 3 bases short, with 13 bases between.

This chain links TRBV7-2 with TRBJ2-5, with 7 bases fitting TRBD2. The CDR3 totals 16 residues. The J segment lost 4 bases and the V segment lost 0 bases, leaving 8 bases of the junction unmatched. CDR1 SGHTA and CDR2 FQGNSA come from the germline V gene. The CDR3, as DNA: TGTGCCAGCAGCTTAGCCCAAGGGAGGGTGGTAGAGACCCAGTACTTC. Protein: CASSLAQGRVVETQYF.

V usage is TRBV9 and J usage is TRBJ2-7; either TRBD1 or TRBD2 may fit D (5 bases each). Between the trimmed V and J ends, which lost 4 bases and 1 base, there was a span of 15 bases. CDR3 length: 15 amino acids. Germline V gene lookup returns CDR1 SGDLS and CDR2 YYNGEE. The CDR3 is CASSPTGTESYEQYF. The CDR3 bases are TGTGCCAGCAGCCCAACCGGGACGGAGTCCTACGAGCAGTACTTC.

This clonotype was observed a handful of times. The chain employs TRBV10-3 and TRBJ2-3, with D unresolved. V was trimmed by 0 bases and J by 2 bases, leaving 9 bases between them. The CDR3 runs 15 residues. CDR1 ENHRY and CDR2 SYGVKD come from the germline V gene. In DNA, the CDR3 is TGTGCCATCAGTGAGTCTGGGCAGATCACAGATACGCAGTATTTT. Translated: CAISESGQITDTQYF.

This clonotype was counted a few times. This chain uses TRBV9 with TRBJ2-3; no clear D. V dropped 0 bases and J dropped 2 bases, with 7 bases sitting between them. Germline V gene sequence: CDR1 SGDLS, CDR2 YYNGEE. The CDR3 runs 14 residues. This chain's CDR3 is CASSVGIYTDTQYF. The DNA for the CDR3 is TGTGCCAGCAGCGTAGGTATTTACACAGATACGCAGTATTTT.

The V and J genes are TRBV6-1 and TRBJ1-1, with D hard to call. V lost 0 bases and J 7 bases, leaving 6 bases between the germline ends. This CDR3 region has 12 residues. Germline V gene sequence: CDR1 MNHNS, CDR2 SASEGT. The CDR3 here is CASSEAESEAFF. The CDR3 coding sequence is TGTGCCAGCAGTGAAGCAGAAAGTGAAGCTTTCTTT.

This chain uses TRBV21-1 with TRBJ2-3; the table calls TRBD1, which could not be checked here. TRBV21-1 is designated a pseudogene. The CDR3 extends over 16 amino acids. The CDR3 region has the DNA TGTGCCAGCAGCGACGGGGGGCTTTGGGCCGCAGATACGCAGTATTTT. Translating it yields CASSDGGLWAADTQYF.

The chain combines TRBV20-1 with TRBJ2-3; 11 bases line up with TRBD2. Germline V CDR1 and CDR2: DFQATT, SNEGSKA (reference sequence). The V and J ends lost 5 bases and 4 bases, in that order; junction bases with no gene match: 8. The CDR3 extends over 15 amino acids. The CDR3 sequence is CSASRLAGIADTQYF. CDR3 sequence (DNA): TGCAGTGCTTCCCGACTAGCGGGGATCGCAGATACGCAGTATTTT.

The rearrangement links TRBV20-1 to TRBJ1-2; 8 nucleotides align to TRBD1. V trimming: 4 bases; J trimming: 8 bases; junction bases outside the gene matches: 6. Looked up from germline, CDR1 is DFQATT and CDR2 is SNEGSKA (reference sequence). This CDR3 has 12 amino acids. CDR3 amino acids: CSATGTGSGYTF. CDR3 DNA sequence: TGCAGTGCTACCGGGACAGGAAGCGGCTACACCTTC.

The table lists this clonotype with a few counts. The J gene is TRBJ2-5, the V gene TRBV30, with unresolved D. Germline loops: CDR1 GTSNPN, CDR2 SVGIG (reference sequence). The germline V and J ends were trimmed by 0 bases and 1 base, with 6 bases remaining between them. This CDR3 has 13 residues. Here the CDR3 DNA reads TGTGCCTGGAGTGTACGGTCCCAAGAGACCCAGTACTTC. Its protein is CAWSVRSQETQYF.

This clonotype appeared once. The CDR3 loop reads CASKKRGYHEQYF. The CDR3 DNA reads TGTGCCAGCAAAAAGAGAGGGTACCACGAGCAGTACTTC. The chain carries TRBV2 and TRBJ2-7; a possible D gene is TRBD2 (5 bases). V was pared by 7 bases and J by 5 bases, with 15 bases between. Germline values: CDR1 SNHLY, CDR2 FYNNEI. The CDR3 is 13 amino acids.

About this clonotype itself: A much larger clone is a single base away; this may be a read error. The genes are TRBV7-6 and TRBJ2-3, with TRBD2 as a possible D gene (5 bases). The length of the CDR3 is 16 residues. Looked up from germline, CDR1 is SGHVS and CDR2 is FNYEAQ. CDR3 in DNA: TGTGTCAGCAGCTTAGTGAGCGGAGCCGACACAGATACGCAGTATTTT. Protein: CVSSLVSGADTDTQYF.

The chain couples TRBV27 to TRBJ2-5, with TRBD2 matching 8 bases. CDR3 length: 15 residues. J gave up 4 bases and V 5 bases, and 9 bases lay outside the gene matches. Germline CDR1 reads MNHEY; CDR2 reads SMNVEV (reference sequence). The DNA for the CDR3 is TGTGCCAGCAGTACTCTGGGGACTAGAGGAGAGACCCAGTACTTC. It specifies CASSTLGTRGETQYF.